This T cell receptor (beta chain) emerged from a study of tumor and adjacent non-tumor tissue in lung cancer. A modified ARM-PCR protocol with three rounds of nested PCR amplified TCRbeta. One entry per CDR3 protein, called by TCRdb with MiXCR from the multiplex PCR reads. This table holds tens of thousands of distinct CDR3 sequences, around 71% found once. Overall study results and limits: Patients with more diverse tumor TCRs had worse survival.

This CDR3 is 15 amino acids long. Germline loops: CDR1 SQVTM, CDR2 ANQGSEA. Trimming at V came to 8 bases and at J to 5 bases, leaving 17 bases not matched to a gene. The template was RNA from unsorted bulk tissue. In regard to this clonotype: What it binds is not known.

The rearrangement joins TRBV29-1 to TRBJ2-7; 8 bases match TRBD1. Sequencing input: lung tumor tissue. This receptor was identified in a man between 60 and 75 years old with non-small cell lung cancer. CDR3 bases: TGCAGCATTCTTGGGCCTGGACAGGGACTCCACGAGCAGTACTTC. It is translated as CSILGPGQGLHEQYF.